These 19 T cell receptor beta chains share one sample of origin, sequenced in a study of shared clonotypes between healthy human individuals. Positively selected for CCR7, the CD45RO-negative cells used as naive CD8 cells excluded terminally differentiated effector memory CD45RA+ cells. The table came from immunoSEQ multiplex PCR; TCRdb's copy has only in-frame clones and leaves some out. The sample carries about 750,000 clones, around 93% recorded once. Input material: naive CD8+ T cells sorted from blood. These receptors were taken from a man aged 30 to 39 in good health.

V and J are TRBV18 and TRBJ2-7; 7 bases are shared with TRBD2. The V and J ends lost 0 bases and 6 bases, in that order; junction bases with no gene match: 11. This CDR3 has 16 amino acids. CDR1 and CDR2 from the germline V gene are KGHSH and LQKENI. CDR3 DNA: TGTGCCAGCTCACCACCGGGTGGGAGGGGTCGAATCGAGCAGTACTTC. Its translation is CASSPPGGRGRIEQYF. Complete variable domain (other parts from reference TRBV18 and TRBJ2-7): NAGVMQNPRHLVRRRGQEARLRCSPMKGHSHVYWYRQLPEEGLKFMVYLQKENIIDESGMPKERFSAEFPKEGPSILRIQQVVRGDSAAYFCASSPPGGRGRIEQYFGPGTRLTVT.

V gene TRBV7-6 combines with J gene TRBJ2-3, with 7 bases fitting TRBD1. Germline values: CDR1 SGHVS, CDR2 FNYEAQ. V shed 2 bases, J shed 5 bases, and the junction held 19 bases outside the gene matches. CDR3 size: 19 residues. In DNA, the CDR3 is TGTGCCAGCAGCTTACCCAGATCCCGCAGTAGGGGGCCCGGAGATACGCAGTATTTT. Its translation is CASSLPRSRSRGPGDTQYF.

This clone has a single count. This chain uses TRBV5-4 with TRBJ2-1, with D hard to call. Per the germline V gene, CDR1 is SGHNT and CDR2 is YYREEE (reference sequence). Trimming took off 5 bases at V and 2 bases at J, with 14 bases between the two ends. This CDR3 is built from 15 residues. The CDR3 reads CASRTEYGPYNEQFF. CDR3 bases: TGTGCCAGCAGAACGGAGTATGGCCCCTACAATGAGCAGTTCTTC.

CDR3 amino acids: CATSGLAGRSYNEQFF. The CDR3 bases are TGTGCCACCAGCGGTTTAGCGGGACGCTCCTACAATGAGCAGTTCTTC. This chain connects TRBV15 to TRBJ2-1; 8 nucleotides align to TRBD2. This CDR3 region has 16 residues. Losses at the gene ends were 5 bases for V and 0 bases for J; bases not matched to a gene: 6. Per the germline V gene, CDR1 is LNHNV and CDR2 is YYDKDF (reference sequence).

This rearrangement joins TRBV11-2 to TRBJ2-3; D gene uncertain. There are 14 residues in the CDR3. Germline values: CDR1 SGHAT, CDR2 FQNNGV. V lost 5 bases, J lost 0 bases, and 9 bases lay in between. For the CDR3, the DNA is TGTGCCAGCAGCCCCTTGTCCAGCACAGATACGCAGTATTTT. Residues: CASSPLSSTDTQYF.

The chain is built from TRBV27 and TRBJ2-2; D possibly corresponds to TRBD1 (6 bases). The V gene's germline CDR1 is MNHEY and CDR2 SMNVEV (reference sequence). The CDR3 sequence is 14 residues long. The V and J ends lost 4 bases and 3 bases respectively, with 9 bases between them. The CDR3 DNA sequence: TGTGCCAGCAGTTACAGGGTGCACACCGGGGAGCTGTTTTTT. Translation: CASSYRVHTGELFF.

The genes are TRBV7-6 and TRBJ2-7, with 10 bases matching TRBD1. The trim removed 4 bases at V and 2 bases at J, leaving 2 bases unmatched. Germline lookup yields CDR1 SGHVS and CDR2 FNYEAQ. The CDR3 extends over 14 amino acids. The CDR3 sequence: CASSWGQGTYEQYF. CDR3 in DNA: TGTGCCAGCAGCTGGGGACAGGGGACCTACGAGCAGTACTTC.

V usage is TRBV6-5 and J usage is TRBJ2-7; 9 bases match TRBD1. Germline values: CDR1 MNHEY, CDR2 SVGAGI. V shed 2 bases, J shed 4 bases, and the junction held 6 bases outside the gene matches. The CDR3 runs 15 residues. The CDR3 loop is CASSYGTGTPYEQYF. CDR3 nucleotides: TGTGCCAGCAGTTACGGGACAGGGACCCCATACGAGCAGTACTTC.

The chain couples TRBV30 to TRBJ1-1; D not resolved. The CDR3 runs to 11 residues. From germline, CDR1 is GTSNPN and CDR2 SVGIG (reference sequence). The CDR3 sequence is CTLDTLAEAFF. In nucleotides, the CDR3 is TGTACCTTGGATACTCTGGCTGAAGCTTTCTTT.

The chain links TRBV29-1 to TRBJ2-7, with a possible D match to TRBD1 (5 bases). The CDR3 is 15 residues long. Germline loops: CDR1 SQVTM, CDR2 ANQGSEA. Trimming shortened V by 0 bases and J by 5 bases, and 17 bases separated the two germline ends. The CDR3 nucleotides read TGCAGCGTTGAAGATCCGTCAAAAGGGGATGACGAGCAGTACTTC. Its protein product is CSVEDPSKGDDEQYF.

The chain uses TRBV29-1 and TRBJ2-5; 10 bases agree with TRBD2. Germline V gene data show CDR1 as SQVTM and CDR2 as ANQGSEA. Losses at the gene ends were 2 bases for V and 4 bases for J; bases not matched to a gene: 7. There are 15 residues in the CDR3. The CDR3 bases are TGCAGCGTTGAACTAGCGGGAGACCGCCGAGAGACCCAGTACTTC. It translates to CSVELAGDRRETQYF. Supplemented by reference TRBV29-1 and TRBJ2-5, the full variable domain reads SAVISQKPSRDICQRGTSLTIQCQVDSQVTMMFWYRQQPGQSLTLIATANQGSEATYESGFVIDKFPISRPNLTFSTLTVSNMSPEDSSIYLCSVELAGDRRETQYFGPGTRLLVL.

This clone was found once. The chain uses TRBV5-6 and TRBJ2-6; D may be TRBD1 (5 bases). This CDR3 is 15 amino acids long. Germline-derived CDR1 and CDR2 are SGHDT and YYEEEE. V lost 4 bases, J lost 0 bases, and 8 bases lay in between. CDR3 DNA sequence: TGTGCCAGCAGCCTCAGGGACTCTGGGGCCAACGTCCTGACTTTC. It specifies CASSLRDSGANVLTF.

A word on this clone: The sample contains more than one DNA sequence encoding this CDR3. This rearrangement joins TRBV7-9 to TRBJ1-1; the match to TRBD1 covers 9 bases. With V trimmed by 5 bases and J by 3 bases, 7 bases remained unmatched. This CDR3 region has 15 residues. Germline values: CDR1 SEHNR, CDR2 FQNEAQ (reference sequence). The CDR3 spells CASSLGQGADTEAFF. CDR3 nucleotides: TGTGCCAGCAGCCTGGGACAGGGAGCGGACACTGAAGCTTTCTTT.

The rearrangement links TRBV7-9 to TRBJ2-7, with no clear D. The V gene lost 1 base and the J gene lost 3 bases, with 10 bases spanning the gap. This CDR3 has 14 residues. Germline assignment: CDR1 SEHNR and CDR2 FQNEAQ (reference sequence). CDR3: CASSLDSLHYEQYF. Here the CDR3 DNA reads TGTGCCAGCAGCTTAGACAGTCTTCACTACGAGCAGTACTTC.

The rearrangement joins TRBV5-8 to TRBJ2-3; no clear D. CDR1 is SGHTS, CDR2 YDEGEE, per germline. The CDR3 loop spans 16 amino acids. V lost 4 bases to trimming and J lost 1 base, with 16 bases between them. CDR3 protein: CASSPLESARTDTQYF. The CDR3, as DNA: TGTGCCAGCAGCCCCCTGGAGAGCGCCCGCACAGATACGCAGTATTTT.

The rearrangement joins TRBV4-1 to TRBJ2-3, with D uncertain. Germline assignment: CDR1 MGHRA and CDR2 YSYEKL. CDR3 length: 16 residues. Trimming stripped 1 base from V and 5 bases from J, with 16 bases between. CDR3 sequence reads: CASSQVDTQIIDTQYF. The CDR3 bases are TGCGCCAGCAGCCAAGTAGATACCCAAATAATAGATACGCAGTATTTT.

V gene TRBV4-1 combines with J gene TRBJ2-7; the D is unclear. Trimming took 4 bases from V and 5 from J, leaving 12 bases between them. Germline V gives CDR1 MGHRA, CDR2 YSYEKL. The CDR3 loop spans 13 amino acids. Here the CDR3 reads CASSRRLGHEQYF. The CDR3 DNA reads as TGCGCCAGCAGCCGCAGGCTGGGTCACGAGCAGTACTTC.

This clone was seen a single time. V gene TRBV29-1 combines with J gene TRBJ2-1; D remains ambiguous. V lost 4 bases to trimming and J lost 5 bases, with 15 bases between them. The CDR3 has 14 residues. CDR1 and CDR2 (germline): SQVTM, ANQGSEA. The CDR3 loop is CSVVFYDPDNEQFF. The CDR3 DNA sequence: TGCAGCGTTGTTTTCTATGATCCTGACAATGAGCAGTTCTTC.

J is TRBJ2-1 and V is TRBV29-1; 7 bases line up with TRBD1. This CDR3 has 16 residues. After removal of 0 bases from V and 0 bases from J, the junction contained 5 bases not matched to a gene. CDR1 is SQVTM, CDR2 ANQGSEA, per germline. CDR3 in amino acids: CSVEDPRQGSYNEQFF. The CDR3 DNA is TGCAGCGTTGAAGACCCCCGACAGGGCTCCTACAATGAGCAGTTCTTC.